The 26 T cell receptor beta chains below come from one sample, sequenced in a study of long-term antiretroviral therapy in people with HIV. With survey level as its setting, the immunoSEQ assay was v3.0. Sequencing was performed with immunoSEQ multiplex PCR; in TCRdb, only in-frame clones are kept and a portion is missing. Of about 35,000 clones listed, around 74% were seen once; the top ten hold 3.4%. The starting material was unsorted PBMCs, obtained 3 years after starting antiretroviral therapy. Receptors originate from a man aged 50-59 years with HIV.

The chain joins TRBV28 to TRBJ1-2, with D tentatively TRBD1 (6 bases). V gave up 3 bases and J gave up 2 bases, with 13 bases separating them. CDR1 and CDR2 (germline): MDHEN, SYDVKM. The CDR3 is 15 residues long. In DNA form, the CDR3 reads TGTGCCAGCAGTTTTCAGGCAGGGGCAAACTATGGCTACACCTTC. This codes for CASSFQAGANYGYTF.

V usage is TRBV19 and J usage is TRBJ1-2; TRBD1 aligns across 10 bases. This CDR3 has 14 residues. Germline-derived CDR1 and CDR2 are LNHDA and SQIVND (reference sequence). V gave up 3 bases and J gave up 6 bases; unmatched junction bases: 4. The DNA for the CDR3 is TGTGCCAGTAGTATGCGGGGACAGGGGAATGGCTACACCTTC. This translates into CASSMRGQGNGYTF.

This clone was counted between two and nine times. The chain employs TRBV7-9 and TRBJ1-2; 9 positions match TRBD1. CDR1 is SEHNR and CDR2 is FQNEAQ in the germline V gene (reference sequence). The CDR3 extends over 15 amino acids. V gave up 5 bases and J gave up 8 bases; unmatched junction bases: 12. The CDR3, as DNA: TGTGCCAGCAGCCCTCGGGACAGGGCCCTTGGGGGCTACACCTTC. This sequence encodes CASSPRDRALGGYTF.

This clone is a singleton in its sample. The chain links TRBV19 to TRBJ2-1; weak D call: TRBD2 (6 bases). CDR1 LNHDA and CDR2 SQIVND come from the germline V gene (reference sequence). The CDR3 consists of 15 residues. V was trimmed by 1 base and J by 8 bases, leaving 15 bases between them. CDR3 bases: TGTGCCAGTAGTATAGTGGGGGGAGGTCGGCATGAGCAGTTCTTC. Translating gives CASSIVGGGRHEQFF.

This clone occurred a few times. The chain uses TRBV5-6 and TRBJ2-3; 9 bases are a match to TRBD2. The length of the CDR3 is 17 residues. Germline lookup yields CDR1 SGHDT and CDR2 YYEEEE. Trimming cost V 2 bases and J 1 base; bases outside gene matches: 8. CDR3 protein: CASSLGTSLGGTDTQYF. CDR3 sequence (DNA): TGTGCCAGCAGCTTAGGGACTAGCCTCGGGGGCACAGATACGCAGTATTTT. The full variable domain, with the rest looked up from reference TRBV5-6 and TRBJ2-3, is DAGVTQSPTHLIKTRGQQVTLRCSPKSGHDTVSWYQQALGQGPQFIFQYYEEEERQRGNFPDRFSGHQFPNYSSELNVNALLLGDSALYLCASSLGTSLGGTDTQYFGPGTRLTVL.

The rearrangement joins TRBV7-2 to TRBJ2-2; D might be TRBD2 (6 bases). Germline CDR1 SGHTA, CDR2 FQGNSA. V gave up 0 bases and J gave up 2 bases, with 10 bases separating them. The CDR3 is made up of 16 amino acids. CDR3 residues: CASSLAGTYNTGELFF. In DNA, the CDR3 is TGTGCCAGCAGCTTAGCCGGGACTTACAACACCGGGGAGCTGTTTTTT.

There are a few counts of this clone. The chain joins TRBV7-6 to TRBJ1-3; no definite D call. Germline assignment: CDR1 SGHVS and CDR2 FNYEAQ. The CDR3 loop spans 16 amino acids. V was shortened by 3 bases and J by 2 bases, with 14 bases between the two germline ends. CDR3 sequence (DNA): TGTGCCAGCAGCTTTGCGTCCGCAGTTCCTGGAAACACCATATATTTT. It yields the protein CASSFASAVPGNTIYF.

The chain joins TRBV4-3 to TRBJ2-2; D ambiguous. The germline V gene encodes CDR1 LGHNA and CDR2 YSLEER. Deletions cut 2 bases from V and 1 base from J, with 11 bases between. This CDR3 region has 16 residues. DNA of the CDR3: TGCGCCAGCAGCCAATTAGGTCAGGAGAACACCGGGGAGCTGTTTTTT. Translating gives CASSQLGQENTGELFF.

This chain uses TRBV14 with TRBJ2-3; 10 nucleotides agree with TRBD1. There are 14 residues in the CDR3. Germline V lookup: CDR1 SGHDN, CDR2 FVKESK. Germline trimming cut 4 bases from V and 6 bases from J; bases unmatched to any gene: 4. The CDR3 nucleotides read TGTGCCAGCAGCCCGGACAGGGGGGTCGATACGCAGTATTTT. It yields the protein CASSPDRGVDTQYF.

V usage is TRBV11-2 and J usage is TRBJ2-1; the D gene is possibly TRBD2 (5 bases). With 5 bases removed from V and 0 bases from J, the gap between germline ends came to 17 bases. Germline assignment: CDR1 SGHAT and CDR2 FQNNGV. The CDR3 spans 17 residues. The CDR3 DNA sequence: TGTGCCAGCAGCGAAGGACTTCTACTCTTCTCCTACAATGAGCAGTTCTTC. Its protein is CASSEGLLLFSYNEQFF. The full variable domain, its missing parts supplied by reference TRBV11-2 and TRBJ2-1, is EAGVAQSPRYKIIEKRQSVAFWCNPISGHATLYWYQQILGQGPKLLIQFQNNGVVDDSQLPKDRFSAERLKGVDSTLKIQPAKLEDSAVYLCASSEGLLLFSYNEQFFGPGTRLTVL.

The chain links TRBV29-1 to TRBJ2-1, with a tentative D call TRBD2 (5 bases). The CDR3 sequence is 12 residues long. CDR1 and CDR2 (germline): SQVTM, ANQGSEA. Trimming left V 6 bases short and J 8 bases short, with 14 bases between. CDR3 sequence reads: CSVGLKGDEQFF. Written as DNA, the CDR3 is TGCAGCGTAGGACTTAAAGGCGATGAGCAGTTCTTC.

This clone was found a few times. This chain joins TRBV9 and TRBJ2-7; 9 bases match TRBD2. The germline V gene encodes CDR1 SGDLS and CDR2 YYNGEE. Trimming took 4 bases from V and 7 from J; bases not matched to a gene: 12. The CDR3 has 15 amino acids. In DNA form, the CDR3 reads TGTGCCAGCAGCCCCCGTGGCGGGGGGGCTGGGGAGCAGTACTTC. Translated, it gives CASSPRGGGAGEQYF.

The rearrangement uses TRBV5-4 and TRBJ1-1; TRBD1 might be the D (5 bases). Germline V CDR1 and CDR2: SGHNT, YYREEE (reference sequence). V shed 2 bases and J shed 5 bases, with 13 bases lying between them. The CDR3 has 14 residues. CDR3 nucleotides: TGTGCCAGCAGCTTCCGCAGGGAAGGGACTGAAGCTTTCTTT. It encodes CASSFRREGTEAFF.

This clone showed up just once. The rearrangement links TRBV2 to TRBJ2-2; 7 bases fit TRBD2. The trim removed 6 bases at V and 3 bases at J, leaving 4 bases unmatched. This CDR3 spans 14 amino acids. The germline CDR1 and CDR2 sequences are SNHLY and FYNNEI. The CDR3 bases are TGTGCCAGCAGGCAGGGAGGGGACACCGGGGAGCTGTTTTTT. This translates into CASRQGGDTGELFF.

The V call is TRBV19, the J call TRBJ2-6, with D tentatively TRBD2 (5 bases). From germline, CDR1 is LNHDA and CDR2 SQIVND (reference sequence). CDR3 length equals 18 residues. The V gene lost 0 bases and the J gene lost 2 bases, with 14 bases spanning the gap. The CDR3 coding sequence is TGTGCCAGTAGTATAGATGGGCCCGGGGTGGCTGGGGCCAACGTCCTGACTTTC. It yields the protein CASSIDGPGVAGANVLTF.

There are a few counts of this clone. The gene calls are TRBV14 and TRBJ2-7; 8 bases agree with TRBD2. J lost 7 bases, V lost 4 bases, and 15 bases had no gene match. CDR1 is SGHDN and CDR2 is FVKESK in the germline V gene. This CDR3 region has 16 residues. The CDR3 sequence: CASSLGGSGRQREQYF. The CDR3 DNA follows: TGTGCCAGCAGCCTTGGGGGGAGCGGGAGACAGCGGGAGCAGTACTTC.

This clone was observed a single time. V and J are TRBV9 and TRBJ1-3, with D unclear. V lost 4 bases to trimming and J lost 7 bases, with 15 bases between them. CDR3 length: 14 residues. The germline V gene has CDR1 SGDLS and CDR2 YYNGEE. The CDR3 loop reads CASSPHSQGNTIYF. DNA for the CDR3: TGTGCCAGCAGCCCCCACTCCCAAGGCAACACCATATATTTT. The full variable domain, with the rest looked up from reference TRBV9 and TRBJ1-3, is DSGVTQTPKHLITATGQRVTLRCSPRSGDLSVYWYQQSLDQGLQFLIQYYNGEERAKGNILERFSAQQFPDLHSELNLSSLELGDSALYFCASSPHSQGNTIYFGEGSWLTVV.

V and J are TRBV25-1 and TRBJ2-3, with D tentatively TRBD1 (5 bases). The V end lost 6 bases, the J end lost 0 bases, and 13 bases lay between the germline ends. The CDR3 sequence is 15 residues long. Germline CDR1 reads MGHDK; CDR2 reads SYGVNS. CDR3 DNA sequence: TGTGCCAGCAGGCAAACAGGTGAAAGCACAGATACGCAGTATTTT. It translates to CASRQTGESTDTQYF.

The chain combines TRBV2 with TRBJ1-4; D might be TRBD1 (5 bases). The CDR3 sequence is 13 residues long. Germline V gene sequence: CDR1 SNHLY, CDR2 FYNNEI. The germline V and J ends were trimmed by 6 bases and 8 bases, with 13 bases remaining between them. For the CDR3, the DNA is TGTGCCAGCAGGGACACCGTTGGAGAAAAACTGTTTTTT. This codes for CASRDTVGEKLFF.

The rearrangement joins TRBV16 to TRBJ2-3; tentatively, D is TRBD1 or TRBD2 (5 bases each). The CDR3 spans 15 residues. Trimming cost V 4 bases and J 4 bases, with 15 bases left between them. From germline, CDR1 is KGHSY and CDR2 FQNENV. The chain's CDR3 is CASSLLGTAPDTQYF. The CDR3 DNA reads TGTGCCAGCAGCCTGTTAGGGACCGCGCCAGATACGCAGTATTTT.

The chain links TRBV5-1 to TRBJ2-1, with no clear D. The germline gives CDR1 SGHRS, CDR2 YFSETQ. The CDR3 length is 15 residues. Deletions cut 2 bases from V and 0 bases from J, with 9 bases between. The CDR3 is CASSFSYLSYNEQFF. DNA for the CDR3: TGCGCCAGCAGCTTCTCATACCTCTCCTACAATGAGCAGTTCTTC.

V gene TRBV10-3 combines with J gene TRBJ1-1; D might be TRBD1 (5 bases). Trimming shortened V by 5 bases and J by 6 bases, and 16 bases separated the two germline ends. From germline, CDR1 is ENHRY and CDR2 SYGVKD. CDR3 length: 14 residues. CDR3 sequence: CAISQGVTAAEAFF. CDR3 nucleotides: TGTGCCATCAGTCAAGGGGTCACCGCAGCTGAAGCTTTCTTT.

The chain has TRBV11-2 and TRBJ1-5; possibly TRBD1 for D (6 bases). Looked up from germline, CDR1 is SGHAT and CDR2 is FQNNGV. With 5 bases removed from V and 3 bases from J, the gap between germline ends came to 8 bases. The CDR3 has 13 amino acids. CDR3 sequence reads: CASSRDNNQPQHF. DNA of the CDR3: TGTGCCAGCAGCAGGGACAACAATCAGCCCCAGCATTTT.

The J gene is TRBJ2-2, the V gene TRBV18; D might be TRBD1 (5 bases). CDR3 size: 15 residues. Germline loops: CDR1 KGHSH, CDR2 LQKENI. The V gene lost 6 bases and the J gene lost 0 bases, with 11 bases spanning the gap. CDR3 nucleotide sequence: TGTGCCAGCTCTCGGAGACAGCCGAACACCGGGGAGCTGTTTTTT. Its translation: CASSRRQPNTGELFF.

The chain is built from TRBV18 and TRBJ1-5; 8 bases are a match to TRBD1. The CDR3 consists of 17 residues. The junction had 11 bases not matched to a gene; V was cut back by 2 bases and J by 5 bases. Per the germline V gene, CDR1 is KGHSH and CDR2 is LQKENI. CDR3 loop: CASSPELSDRGHQPQHF. CDR3 DNA: TGTGCCAGCTCACCAGAGCTAAGTGACAGGGGCCATCAGCCCCAGCATTTT.

The rearrangement uses TRBV6-5 and TRBJ2-7; 9 positions match TRBD1. In germline, CDR1 is MNHEY, CDR2 SVGAGI. The CDR3 spans 12 residues. V was clipped by 2 bases and J by 10 bases; unmatched bases: 3. The DNA for the CDR3 is TGTGCCAGCAGTTACGACAGGGGGAATCAGTACTTC. It translates to CASSYDRGNQYF.